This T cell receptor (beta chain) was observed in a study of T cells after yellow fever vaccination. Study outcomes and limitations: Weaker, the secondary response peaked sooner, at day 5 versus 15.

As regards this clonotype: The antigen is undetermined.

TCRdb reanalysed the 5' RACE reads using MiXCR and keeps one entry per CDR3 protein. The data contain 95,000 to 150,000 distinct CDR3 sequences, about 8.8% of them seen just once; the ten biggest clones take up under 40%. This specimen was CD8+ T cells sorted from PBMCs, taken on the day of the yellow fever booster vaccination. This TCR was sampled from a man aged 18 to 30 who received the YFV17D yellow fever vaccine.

Here the CDR3 DNA reads TGCGCCAGCAGCCTTCAAGGTCGGCAGGGCAATCAGCCCCAGCATTTT. This gives the protein CASSLQGRQGNQPQHF. The chain links TRBV4-1 to TRBJ1-5, with D uncertain. V lost 4 bases and J 2 bases, leaving 15 bases between the germline ends. This CDR3 has 16 amino acids. From germline, CDR1 is MGHRA and CDR2 YSYEKL.